Sequencing of this T cell receptor (beta chain) was carried out in a study of T cells in Graves' hyperthyroidism and ophthalmopathy. Notes on the study in general: Stable hyperthyroidism and ophthalmopathy were separated using 13 V-J signatures.

TCR beta CDR3 sequences were amplified from RNA transcripts. In the first-round RT-PCR of the TCR CDR3, the HTBI primer set was used. TCRdb independently ran MiXCR on the multiplex PCR reads; one entry per CDR3 protein. The sample yields a few hundred thousand distinct CDR3 sequences, about half seen once. The sample holds many counts of this clonotype. Its antigen is currently unknown. When ophthalmopathy did not progress within 18 months, Graves' hyperthyroidism was considered stable. With a duration under 2 months, the hyperthyroidism was newly diagnosed in patients aged 18 to 65. The ends were cut back, 2 bases at V and 12 bases at J, with 20 bases in the middle. Germline CDR1 reads DFQATT; CDR2 reads SNEGSKA (reference sequence). CDR3 length equals 15 residues.

This chain links TRBV20-1 with TRBJ1-6; TRBD1 is a possible D gene (6 bases). The origin of this receptor is a young woman with Graves' hyperthyroidism. Sequencing input: peripheral blood or thyroid tissue (not recorded which). The CDR3 region is CSARSNRGLGRPLHF. The CDR3 bases are TGCAGTGCTAGAAGCAATCGGGGGCTGGGTAGACCCCTCCACTTT.